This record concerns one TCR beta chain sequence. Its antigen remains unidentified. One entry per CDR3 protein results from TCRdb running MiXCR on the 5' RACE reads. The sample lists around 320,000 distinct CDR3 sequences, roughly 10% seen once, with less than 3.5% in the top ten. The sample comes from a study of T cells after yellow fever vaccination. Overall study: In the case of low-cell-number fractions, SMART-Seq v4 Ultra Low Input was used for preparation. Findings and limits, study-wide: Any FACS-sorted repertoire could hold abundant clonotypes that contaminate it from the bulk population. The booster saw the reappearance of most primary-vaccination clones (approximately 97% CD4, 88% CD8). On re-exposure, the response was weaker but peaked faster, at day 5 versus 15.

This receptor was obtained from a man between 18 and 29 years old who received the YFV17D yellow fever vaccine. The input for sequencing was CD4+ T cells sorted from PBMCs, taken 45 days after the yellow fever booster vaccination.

This chain's CDR3 is CASSMTRETQYF. CDR3 DNA: TGTGCCAGTAGTATGACTCGAGAGACCCAGTACTTC. The chain carries TRBV19 and TRBJ2-5; D uncertain. The germline V gene encodes CDR1 LNHDA and CDR2 SQIVND (reference sequence). V was trimmed by 3 bases and J by 4 bases, leaving 6 bases between them. CDR3 length equals 12 residues.